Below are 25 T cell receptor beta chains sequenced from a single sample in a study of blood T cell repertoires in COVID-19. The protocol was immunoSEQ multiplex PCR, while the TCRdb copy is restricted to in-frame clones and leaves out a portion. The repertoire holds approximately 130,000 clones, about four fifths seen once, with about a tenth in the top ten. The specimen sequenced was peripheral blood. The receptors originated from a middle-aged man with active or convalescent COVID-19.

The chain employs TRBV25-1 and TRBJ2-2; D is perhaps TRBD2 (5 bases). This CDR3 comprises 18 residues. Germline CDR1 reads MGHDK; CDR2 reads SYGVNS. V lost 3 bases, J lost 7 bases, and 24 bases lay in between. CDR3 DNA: TGTGCCAGCAGTGAGGCGTCTACAGCTCGGGGAAAGTTCGGGGAGCTGTTTTTT. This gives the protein CASSEASTARGKFGELFF.

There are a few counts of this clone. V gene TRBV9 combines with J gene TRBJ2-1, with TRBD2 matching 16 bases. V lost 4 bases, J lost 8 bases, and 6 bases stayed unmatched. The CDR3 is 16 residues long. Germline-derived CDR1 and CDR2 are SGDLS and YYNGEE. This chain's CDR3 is CASSFGTSGGAYEQFF. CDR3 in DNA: TGTGCCAGCAGCTTCGGGACTAGCGGGGGGGCCTATGAGCAGTTCTTC.

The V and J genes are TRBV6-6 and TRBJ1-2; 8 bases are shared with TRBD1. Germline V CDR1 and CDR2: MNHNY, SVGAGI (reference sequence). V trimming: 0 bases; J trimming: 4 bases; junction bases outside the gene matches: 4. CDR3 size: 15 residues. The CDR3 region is CASSYSDRAIYGYTF. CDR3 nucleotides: TGTGCCAGCAGTTACTCGGACAGGGCCATCTATGGCTACACCTTC.

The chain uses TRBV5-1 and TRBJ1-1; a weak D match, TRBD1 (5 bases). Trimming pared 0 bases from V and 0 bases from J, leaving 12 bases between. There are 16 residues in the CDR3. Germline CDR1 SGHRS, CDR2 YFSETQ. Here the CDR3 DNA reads TGCGCCAGCAGCTTGGTCGGGGGGAACATGAACACTGAAGCTTTCTTT. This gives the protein CASSLVGGNMNTEAFF.

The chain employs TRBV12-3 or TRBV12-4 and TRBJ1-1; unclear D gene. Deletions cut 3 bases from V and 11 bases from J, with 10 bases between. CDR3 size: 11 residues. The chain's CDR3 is CASSLAGEAFF. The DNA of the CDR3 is TGTGCCAGCAGTTTGGCTGGGGAGGCTTTCTTT.

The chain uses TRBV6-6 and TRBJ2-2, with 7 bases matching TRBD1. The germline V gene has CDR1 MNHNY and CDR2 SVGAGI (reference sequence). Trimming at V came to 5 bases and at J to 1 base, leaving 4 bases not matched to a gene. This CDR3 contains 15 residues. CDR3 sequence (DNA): TGTGCCAGCAGTGGTCGGACAGGGAACACCGGGGAGCTGTTTTTT. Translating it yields CASSGRTGNTGELFF.

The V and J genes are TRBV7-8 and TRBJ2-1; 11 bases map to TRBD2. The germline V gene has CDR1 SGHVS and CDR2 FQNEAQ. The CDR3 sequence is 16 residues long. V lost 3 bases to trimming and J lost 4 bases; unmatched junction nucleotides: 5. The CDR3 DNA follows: TGTGCCAGCAGCTTGTTAGGGACTAGCGGTTACAATGAGCAGTTCTTC. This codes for CASSLLGTSGYNEQFF.

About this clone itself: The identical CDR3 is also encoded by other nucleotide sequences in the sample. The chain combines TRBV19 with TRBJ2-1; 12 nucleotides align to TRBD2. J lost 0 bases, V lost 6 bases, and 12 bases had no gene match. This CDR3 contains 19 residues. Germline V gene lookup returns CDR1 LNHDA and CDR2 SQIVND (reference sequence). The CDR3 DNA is TGTGCCAGTAGCCCCAGACTAGCGGGGGCCATAAGCTCCTACAATGAGCAGTTCTTC. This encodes CASSPRLAGAISSYNEQFF.

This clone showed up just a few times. CDR3 residues: CASSWGPFYGYTF. For the CDR3, the DNA is TGTGCCAGCAGCTGGGGCCCTTTCTATGGCTACACCTTC. This chain uses TRBV6-5 with TRBJ1-2; TRBD1 is a possible D gene (5 bases). This CDR3 has 13 residues. CDR1 and CDR2 from the germline V gene are MNHEY and SVGAGI. Trimming took off 6 bases at V and 4 bases at J, with 12 bases between the two ends.

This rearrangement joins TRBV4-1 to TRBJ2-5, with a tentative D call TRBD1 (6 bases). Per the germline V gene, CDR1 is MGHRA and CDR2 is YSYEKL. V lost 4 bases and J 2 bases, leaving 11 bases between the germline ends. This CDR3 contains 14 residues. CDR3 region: CASSPSGTQETQYF. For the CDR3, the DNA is TGCGCCAGCAGCCCCTCCGGGACACAAGAGACCCAGTACTTC.

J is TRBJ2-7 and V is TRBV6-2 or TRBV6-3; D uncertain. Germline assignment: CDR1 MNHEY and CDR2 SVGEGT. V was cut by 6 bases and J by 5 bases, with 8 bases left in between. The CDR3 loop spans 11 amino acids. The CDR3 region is CASSRRDEQYF. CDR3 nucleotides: TGTGCCAGCAGCCGCCGGGACGAGCAGTACTTC.

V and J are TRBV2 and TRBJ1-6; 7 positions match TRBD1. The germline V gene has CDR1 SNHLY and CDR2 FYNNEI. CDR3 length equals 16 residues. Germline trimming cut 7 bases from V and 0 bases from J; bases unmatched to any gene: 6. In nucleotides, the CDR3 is TGTGCCAGCACTGGACAGGCCAACTCCTATAATTCACCCCTCCACTTT. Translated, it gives CASTGQANSYNSPLHF.

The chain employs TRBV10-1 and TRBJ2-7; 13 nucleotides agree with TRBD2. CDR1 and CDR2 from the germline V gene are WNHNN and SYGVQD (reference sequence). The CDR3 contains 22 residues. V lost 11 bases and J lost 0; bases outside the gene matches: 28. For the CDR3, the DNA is TGCGCCGGGAGGAAAAAGCAATTGACCGGGACTAGCGGGGATCAGAGCTCCTACGAGCAGTACTTC. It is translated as CAGRKKQLTGTSGDQSSYEQYF.

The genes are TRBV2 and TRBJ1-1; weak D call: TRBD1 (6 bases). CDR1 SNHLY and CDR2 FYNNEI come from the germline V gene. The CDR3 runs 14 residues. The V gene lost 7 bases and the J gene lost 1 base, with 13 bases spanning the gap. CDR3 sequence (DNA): TGTGCCAGCAATTCAGAGACAGGGAACACTGAAGCTTTCTTT. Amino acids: CASNSETGNTEAFF.

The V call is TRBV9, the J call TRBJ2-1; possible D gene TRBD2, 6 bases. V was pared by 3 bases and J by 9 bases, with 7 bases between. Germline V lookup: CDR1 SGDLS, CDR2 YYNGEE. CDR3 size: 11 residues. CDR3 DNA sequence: TGTGCCAGCAGCGGGGGGGTTGAGCAGTTCTTC. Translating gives CASSGGVEQFF.

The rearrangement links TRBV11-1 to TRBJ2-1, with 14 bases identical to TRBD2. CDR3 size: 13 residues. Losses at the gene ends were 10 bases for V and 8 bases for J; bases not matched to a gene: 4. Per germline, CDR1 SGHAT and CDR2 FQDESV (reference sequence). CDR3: CATGLAGGHEQFF. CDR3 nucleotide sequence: TGTGCCACCGGACTAGCGGGGGGCCATGAGCAGTTCTTC.

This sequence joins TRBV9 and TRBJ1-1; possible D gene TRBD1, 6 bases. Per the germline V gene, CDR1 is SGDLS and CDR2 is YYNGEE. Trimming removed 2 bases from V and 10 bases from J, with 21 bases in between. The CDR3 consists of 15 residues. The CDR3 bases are TGTGCCAGCAGCGTGGGACATTCGGACCTCAGTGCAGCTTTCTTT. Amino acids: CASSVGHSDLSAAFF.

CDR3 in DNA: TGTGCCAGCAGCCTCTCCGACAGGAGTACAGATACGCAGTATTTT. It is translated as CASSLSDRSTDTQYF. This chain connects TRBV5-4 to TRBJ2-3; the D gene is possibly TRBD1 (6 bases). V was pared by 4 bases and J by 3 bases, with 15 bases between. Germline V gene data show CDR1 as SGHNT and CDR2 as YYREEE (reference sequence). The CDR3 runs 15 residues.

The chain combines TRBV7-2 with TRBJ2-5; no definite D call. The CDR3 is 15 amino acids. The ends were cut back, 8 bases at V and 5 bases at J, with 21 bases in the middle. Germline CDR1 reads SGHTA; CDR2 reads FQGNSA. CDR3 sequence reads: CASRSTGRFGETQYF. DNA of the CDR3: TGTGCCAGCCGATCGACTGGCCGCTTCGGTGAGACCCAGTACTTC.

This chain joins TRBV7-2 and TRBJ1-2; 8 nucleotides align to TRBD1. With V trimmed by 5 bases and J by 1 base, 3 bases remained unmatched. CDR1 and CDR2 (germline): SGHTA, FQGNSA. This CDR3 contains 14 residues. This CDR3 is CASSPDRDNYGYTF. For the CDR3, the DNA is TGTGCCAGCAGCCCGGACAGGGATAACTATGGCTACACCTTC. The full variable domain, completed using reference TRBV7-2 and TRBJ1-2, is GAGVSQSPSNKVTEKGKDVELRCDPISGHTALYWYRQSLGQGLEFLIYFQGNSAPDKSGLPSDRFSAERTGGSVSTLTIQRTQQEDSAVYLCASSPDRDNYGYTFGSGTRLTVV.

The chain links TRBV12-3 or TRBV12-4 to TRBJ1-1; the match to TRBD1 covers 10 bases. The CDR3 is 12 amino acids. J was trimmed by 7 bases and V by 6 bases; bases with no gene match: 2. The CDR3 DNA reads TGTGCCAGCAGGACAGGGGGCAGTGAAGCTTTCTTT. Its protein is CASRTGGSEAFF.

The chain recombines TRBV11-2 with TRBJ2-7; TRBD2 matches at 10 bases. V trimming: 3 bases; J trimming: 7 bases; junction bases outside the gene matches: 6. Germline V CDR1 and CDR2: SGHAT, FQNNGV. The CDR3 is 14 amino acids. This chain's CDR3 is CASSFTSGVDEQYF. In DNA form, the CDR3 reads TGTGCCAGCAGCTTTACTAGCGGGGTTGATGAGCAGTACTTC.

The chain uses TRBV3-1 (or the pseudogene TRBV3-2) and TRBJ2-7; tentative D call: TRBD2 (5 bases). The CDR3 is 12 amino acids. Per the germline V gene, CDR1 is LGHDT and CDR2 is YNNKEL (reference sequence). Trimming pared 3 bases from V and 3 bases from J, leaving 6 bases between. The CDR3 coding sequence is TGTGCCAGCAGCCAGGCGGGCTACGAGCAGTACTTC. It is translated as CASSQAGYEQYF.

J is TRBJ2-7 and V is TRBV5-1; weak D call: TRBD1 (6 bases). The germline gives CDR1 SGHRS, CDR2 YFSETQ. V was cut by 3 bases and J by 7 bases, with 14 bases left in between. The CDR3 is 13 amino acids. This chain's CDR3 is CASSSGTSEEQYF. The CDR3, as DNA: TGCGCCAGCAGCTCCGGGACATCGGAAGAGCAGTACTTC.

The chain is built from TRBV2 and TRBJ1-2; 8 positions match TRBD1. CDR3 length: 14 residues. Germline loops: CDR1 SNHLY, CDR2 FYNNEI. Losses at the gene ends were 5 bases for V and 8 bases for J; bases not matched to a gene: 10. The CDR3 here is CASSTQGASGGYTF. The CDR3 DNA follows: TGTGCCAGCAGTACGCAGGGGGCTAGTGGAGGCTACACCTTC.